This is a list of T cell receptor beta chains from one sample in a study of blood T cell repertoires in COVID-19. Libraries were prepared by immunoSEQ multiplex PCR; TCRdb keeps only in-frame clonotypes and omits some of them. Found here are tens of thousands of clones, roughly 85% of them singletons; the top ten hold 3.5%. Input material: peripheral blood. These receptors were taken from a man between 60 and 75 years old with acute or convalescent COVID-19. The conserved cysteine and the conserved F or W are not part of the CDR3 here. D genes are given only for firm matches. Expanded clones are given a class, and other clones once, few, many or no size at all.

D	V	J	size	CDR3
NA	TRBV14	TRBJ1-6	once	ASSQDRGRYNSPLH
TRBD1	TRBV6-2/TRBV6-3	TRBJ1-2	NA	ASNPWTGGRGYT
TRBD2	TRBV11-2	TRBJ2-1	few	ASSLPTSGRNEQF
NA	TRBV6-6	TRBJ1-2	NA	ASSYSRGGDVYGYT
TRBD1	TRBV28	TRBJ1-2	NA	ASRVTGGRNYGYT
TRBD1	TRBV10-3	TRBJ1-1	NA	AISEAIKGQGAEAF
NA	TRBV7-8	TRBJ1-4	NA	ASSSFDEKLF
NA	TRBV28	TRBJ1-6	few	ASRTDRNSPLH
NA	TRBV10-3	TRBJ1-5	NA	AISQESDGHQH
TRBD2	TRBV4-3	TRBJ2-2	NA	ASSQMTSQRTGELF
NA	TRBV19	TRBJ2-6	NA	ASSIGGAGANVLT
NA	TRBV4-1	TRBJ1-3	NA	ASSVPPYDSGNTIY
TRBD2	TRBV7-2	TRBJ2-4	NA	ASSREVSKNIQY
NA	TRBV14	TRBJ1-1	NA	ASSQDRYAEAF
NA	TRBV27	TRBJ1-2	once	ASRTTDYYGYT
NA	TRBV21-1	TRBJ1-2	few	ASSKESWGDGYT
NA	TRBV7-9	TRBJ1-4	NA	ASSSTDTEKLF
TRBD2	TRBV28	TRBJ2-2	NA	ASSFGGVDTGELF
NA	TRBV7-6	TRBJ1-2	few	ASSPGANYGYT
NA	TRBV9	TRBJ1-3	NA	ASSLSGGKNTIY
NA	TRBV12-3/TRBV12-4	TRBJ2-7	NA	ASSLGAGYEQY
NA	TRBV3-1/TRBV3-2	TRBJ1-6	NA	ASRAGTKNSPLH
NA	TRBV5-5	TRBJ1-4	NA	ASSLEFSRGNPATNEKLF
TRBD1	TRBV27	TRBJ2-3	NA	ASSSDRGRTDTQY
NA	TRBV7-8	TRBJ2-5	NA	ASSLSETQY
NA	TRBV6-5	TRBJ2-2	NA	ASSFRLDSTGELF
NA	TRBV7-2	TRBJ2-2	NA	ASSSAWTRNTGELF
NA	TRBV4-3	TRBJ2-7	NA	ASSQVLLARGYEQY
TRBD1	TRBV3-1/TRBV3-2	TRBJ2-7	NA	ASSRVPGQGPYEQY
NA	TRBV5-4	TRBJ2-1	NA	ASSLVGTRQSSGFYNEQF
TRBD2	TRBV28	TRBJ2-7	few	ASSYTSGRGEQY
NA	TRBV28	TRBJ1-2	NA	ASSPLQGWRNYGYT
TRBD1	TRBV7-9	TRBJ1-2	NA	ASSLNTGVSGGYT
TRBD1	TRBV11-2	TRBJ2-2	NA	ASSRDRANTGELF
TRBD2	TRBV28	TRBJ2-1	NA	ASSYTGGLYNEQF
TRBD1	TRBV24-1	TRBJ1-2	NA	ATWTGEFYGYT
NA	TRBV4-2	TRBJ2-7	NA	ASSPGTVEAEQY
TRBD1	TRBV5-1	TRBJ1-1	NA	ASSVQQGDLAF
TRBD1	TRBV3-1/TRBV3-2	TRBJ1-1	NA	ASSPPGQGGTEAF
NA	TRBV10-1	TRBJ1-1	NA	ASSEPNRVEAF
NA	TRBV14	TRBJ2-5	NA	ASSRWRGQETQY
NA	TRBV30	TRBJ2-3	NA	AWSVLRGTDTQY
NA	TRBV28	TRBJ1-5	NA	ASRHLQPQH